This note documents a single T cell receptor beta chain sequence. These data originate in a study of radiotherapy plus CTLA-4 blockade in lung cancer. Data came from immunoSEQ multiplex PCR; TCRdb stores just in-frame clones and leaves some out. The table includes tens of thousands of clones, around 90% detected once. CDR3 length equals 11 residues. Germline V gene data show CDR1 as DFQATT and CDR2 as SNEGSKA (reference sequence). Trimming cost V 5 bases and J 5 bases, with 9 bases left between them. The source is a human donor with non-small cell lung cancer who had stable disease on radiotherapy plus ipilimumab. The sequencing used peripheral blood, collected from a patient treated with radiotherapy plus ipilimumab. The chain links TRBV20-1 to TRBJ1-1; D is ambiguous. CDR3 loop: CSAEGGTEAFF. DNA for the CDR3: TGCAGTGCTGAGGGTGGGACTGAAGCTTTCTTT.